This is a list of T cell receptor beta chains from one sample in a study of blood T cell repertoires in COVID-19. Generated by immunoSEQ multiplex PCR, the TCRdb table keeps only in-frame clones and is missing some. Of 140,000 to 150,000 clones listed, 75% to 90% are singletons. Sequencing input: peripheral blood. Receptors originate from a man aged 18-30 years with COVID-19, enrolled during active disease. CDR3s include the opening cysteine and the closing phenylalanine or tryptophan. The D gene is left open where the match is weak. Clone size is not always given. Where it is, it says once, few, many or a class for expanded clones.

J | size | V | D | DNA | CDR3
TRBJ2-7 | few | TRBV5-1 | - | TGCGCCAGCAGCTTGGGGCAGAGGGTCGAGCAGTACTTC | CASSLGQRVEQYF
TRBJ2-3 | once | TRBV2 | TRBD2 | TGTGCCAGCAGGGGGACTAGCGGGAGTACAGATACGCAGTATTTT | CASRGTSGSTDTQYF
TRBJ2-7 | - | TRBV15 | TRBD2 | TGTGCCACCAGCAGACCCGGGACTAGCTACGAGCAGTACTTC | CATSRPGTSYEQYF
TRBJ2-3 | once | TRBV28 | - | TGTGCCAGCAGTTTCCCAGGACATAGTGTCGCTACGCAGTATTTT | CASSFPGHSVATQYF
TRBJ2-4 | - | TRBV27 | TRBD1 | TGTGCCAGCAGGGTCCGAGGGGGCGCGAGAAACATTCAGTACTTC | CASRVRGGARNIQYF
TRBJ2-3 | - | TRBV6-2/TRBV6-3 | TRBD1 | TGTGCCAGCAGTTACTCGCTCGGACAGGGAGACTTCCCCTATTCCACAGATACGCAGTATTTT | CASSYSLGQGDFPYSTDTQYF
TRBJ2-6 | - | TRBV4-2 | - | TGTGCCAGCAGCCAAGATCAGGCATCTGGGGCCAACGTCCTGACTTTC | CASSQDQASGANVLTF
TRBJ2-5 | - | TRBV2 | - | TGTGCCAGCAGACCCCGTGGGCGGGCGCCATTAGAGACCCAGTACTTC | CASRPRGRAPLETQYF
TRBJ2-2 | - | TRBV6-2/TRBV6-3 | - | TGTGCCAGCAGTTACTCGAATTCTGAGGCCGGGGAGCTGTTTTTT | CASSYSNSEAGELFF
TRBJ1-4 | - | TRBV2 | - | TGTGCCAGCAGACAACTGGGTCGGGAAAAACTGCTTTTT | CASRQLGREKLLF
TRBJ1-2 | - | TRBV28 | - | TGTGCCAGCAGCCACAGGGCAATCTATGGCTACACCTTC | CASSHRAIYGYTF
TRBJ1-1 | - | TRBV7-3 | - | TGTGCCAGCAGCCTGGACCCTCAGGGCACTGAAGCTTTCTTT | CASSLDPQGTEAFF
TRBJ2-1 | - | TRBV7-9 | - | TGTGCCAGCAGCCCCCGCCCGAACGGCAATGAGCAGTTCTTC | CASSPRPNGNEQFF
TRBJ2-4 | - | TRBV4-1 | TRBD1 | TGCGCCAGCAGCCGGACAGGGGGGTCCAAAAACATTCAGTACTTC | CASSRTGGSKNIQYF
TRBJ2-7 | - | TRBV5-6 | - | TGTGCCAGCAGCTTAGCTGGGCCCTACGAGCAGTACTTC | CASSLAGPYEQYF
TRBJ2-1 | - | TRBV4-3 | - | TGCGCCAGCAGCGCGGATGACTCCTACAATGAGCAGTTCTTC | CASSADDSYNEQFF
TRBJ2-2 | - | TRBV21-1 | - | TGTGCCAGCTCGCAGCCAGGGATAATAGACACCGGGGAGCTGTTTTTT | CASSQPGIIDTGELFF
TRBJ2-1 | - | TRBV9 | TRBD2 | TGTGCCAGCAGCGTAGGACTAGCGGGATGCGATGAGCAGTTCTTC | CASSVGLAGCDEQFF
TRBJ2-7 | - | TRBV2 | - | TGTGCCAGCAGCATACGACTAGGGAGCTCCTACGAGCAGTACTTC | CASSIRLGSSYEQYF
TRBJ2-1 | - | TRBV24-1 | TRBD2 | TGTGCCACCAGTGGGGGACTAGCTAACTATGAGCAGTTCTTC | CATSGGLANYEQFF
TRBJ2-7 | once | TRBV7-9 | TRBD1 | TGTGCCAGCAGCCCTACCCCGGGACAGGGGACCCACGAGCAGTACTTC | CASSPTPGQGTHEQYF
TRBJ2-1 | - | TRBV4-3 | - | TGCGCCAGCAGCCAATTCCCTAGCCGAAACAATGAGCAGTTCTTC | CASSQFPSRNNEQFF